This T cell receptor (beta chain) is drawn from a study of beta chain features in type 1 diabetes. Study-wide findings and caveats: Individuals with type 1 diabetes displayed fewer insertions and more deletions at VDJ junctions.

This clone was observed at least ten times. Its specificity is not known. Every participating donor gave one draw, a heparinised blood sample averaging roughly 0.12 L. Each of the sorted populations had a purity greater than 98%. The germline V gene has CDR1 SQVTM and CDR2 ANQGSEA. CDR3 size: 14 residues. J lost 1 base, V lost 3 bases, and 4 bases had no gene match. All of the isolated RNA was reverse transcribed, so expressed TCRB transcripts were sequenced. The assay was immunoSEQ multiplex PCR, and TCRdb's table has in-frame clones only and misses some. Of about 150,000 clones listed, around 8% were seen once; the top ten hold 0.65%.

The chain has TRBV29-1 and TRBJ2-3, with TRBD1 identical over 7 bases. The material sequenced was central memory CD4+ T cells from blood. The TCR originated in a man aged 18 to 35 in good health. This chain's CDR3 is CSVDPGQGTDTQYF. DNA for the CDR3: TGCAGCGTTGACCCAGGACAGGGCACAGATACGCAGTATTTT.